This section outlines one T cell receptor beta chain sequence together with its context. This entry belongs to a study of blood T cell repertoires in COVID-19. At the level of the study: The samples span acute and convalescent COVID-19 from the United States, Italy and Spain. The analysed material was cDNA or gDNA that came from T cells, B-cell-depleted T cells, or PBMCs.

Original processing notes: Reference gene primers were amplified, and this amplification served to estimate nucleated cell counts. The data were produced by immunoSEQ multiplex PCR, yet TCRdb's version contains in-frame clones alone and is incomplete. For V, J and clone size, that table is used; D and trimming come from the DNA. This table holds approximately 140,000 clones, about four fifths found once. Per germline, CDR1 SGHRS and CDR2 YFSETQ. The CDR3 length is 14 residues. The V gene lost 1 base and the J gene lost 5 bases, with 13 bases spanning the gap. The genes are TRBV5-1 and TRBJ2-7; D gene uncertain. The source is a human donor in a cohort sampled during active COVID-19. Sequences were obtained from peripheral blood. CDR3 residues: CASSLRGPKNEQYF. CDR3 bases: TGCGCCAGCAGCTTGAGAGGCCCCAAAAACGAGCAGTACTTC.